A single sample is the source of the 4 T cell receptor beta chains below, sequenced in a study of T cells in Graves' hyperthyroidism and ophthalmopathy. Authors of the study amplified TCR beta CDR3 regions from RNA transcripts. A first-round RT-PCR of the TCR CDR3 used the HTBI primer set. TCRdb passed the multiplex PCR reads through MiXCR, listing each CDR3 protein once. This sample has about 640,000 distinct CDR3 sequences; about 45% occur once, and the top ten carry roughly 6.5%. Sequences were obtained from peripheral blood or thyroid tissue (not recorded which). These receptors were obtained from an adult man with Graves' disease, either hyperthyroidism or ophthalmopathy (not recorded which).

Concerning this clonotype itself: At one of its ends the junction is not consistent with the germline gene, which may arise from a read error. This rearrangement joins TRBV24-1 to TRBJ2-6; 7 nucleotides align to TRBD1. Germline V gives CDR1 KGHDR, CDR2 SFDVKD. The CDR3 covers 14 residues. The CDR3 nucleotides read TGTGCCACCAGTGATGAAGACAGGGCTAACGTCCTGACTTTC. Encoded protein: CATSDEDRANVLTF.

With respect to this clonotype: Given a much more abundant clone one base away, this may be a read error. The chain joins TRBV24-1 to TRBJ2-7; the D is unclear. Trimming removed 9 bases from V and 4 bases from J, with 9 bases in between. The CDR3 runs 11 residues. Germline CDR1 KGHDR, CDR2 SFDVKD. CDR3 protein: CATVPPYEQYF. The CDR3 nucleotides read TGTGCCACCGTTCCACCTTACGAGCAGTACTTC.

This clonotype appeared a few times. The CDR3 bases are TGTGCCAGCAGCCGCCGCGGAGATACGCAGTATTTT. Amino acid sequence: CASSRRGDTQYF. The genes are TRBV6-5 and TRBJ2-3; D gene uncertain. This CDR3 region has 12 residues. Trimming removed 6 bases from V and 5 bases from J, with 9 bases in between. The V gene's germline CDR1 is MNHEY and CDR2 SVGAGI.

Comment on this clonotype: Germline and junction disagree at one end, which may indicate a read error. This chain connects TRBV7-9 to TRBJ1-4; tentative D call: TRBD1 (6 bases). This CDR3 has 15 residues. Germline V gene data show CDR1 as SEHNR and CDR2 as FQNEAQ (reference sequence). CDR3 in amino acids: CASSQDYTGREKLFF. Written as DNA, the CDR3 is TGCGCCAGCAGCCAAGATTATACAGGGAGAGAAAAACTGTTTTTT.